The 19 T cell receptor beta chains below come from one sample, sequenced in a study of blood T cell repertoires in COVID-19 (dated by TCRdb to the early 2020s). Preparation of the library involved the immunoSEQ multiplex PCR assay. Entries here come from immuneACCESS through TCRdb and include only in-frame sequences with V and J called. Some clones fail to appear in such tables; in the studies checked, an unresolved V gene covers under half of the shortfall, and the cause of the remainder is unknown. The sample table contains around 160,000 clones; only one count was recorded for under 95% of them. The biggest ten clones account for roughly a sixth of the sample. Sample: peripheral blood. The receptors were sampled from a man in his fifties or sixties with active or convalescent COVID-19.

The rearrangement uses TRBV30 and TRBJ2-2; 13 bases map to TRBD2. The trim removed 0 bases at V and 6 bases at J, leaving 4 bases unmatched. The CDR3 extends over 16 amino acids. CDR1 and CDR2 from the germline V gene are GTSNPN and SVGIG (reference sequence). CDR3 sequence: CAWSVRGLAGPGELFF. In DNA, the CDR3 is TGTGCCTGGAGTGTACGGGGACTAGCGGGGCCCGGGGAGCTGTTTTTT.

This chain links TRBV18 with TRBJ1-1; tentatively, D is TRBD1 (5 bases). Trimming shortened V by 2 bases and J by 4 bases, and 11 bases separated the two germline ends. The CDR3 runs to 14 residues. Germline CDR1 is KGHSH and CDR2 is LQKENI. CDR3 nucleotide sequence: TGTGCCAGCTCACCAAGGAGCGGGACCACTGAAGCTTTCTTT. Its translation: CASSPRSGTTEAFF.

CDR3 protein: CASSGLAGGNTDTQYF. The DNA of the CDR3 is TGTGCCAGCAGTGGACTGGCGGGGGGAAACACAGATACGCAGTATTTT. V is TRBV2 and J is TRBJ2-3; TRBD2 agrees at 8 bases. V was pared by 4 bases and J by 2 bases, with 8 bases of the junction left unmatched. Per germline, CDR1 SNHLY and CDR2 FYNNEI. This CDR3 comprises 16 residues.

The V and J genes are TRBV12-3 or TRBV12-4 and TRBJ1-1; tentative D call: TRBD1 (6 bases). The CDR3 has 13 residues. Trimming shortened V by 5 bases and J by 5 bases, and 12 bases separated the two germline ends. The CDR3 region has the DNA TGTGCCAGCAGTCCTGCCAGGGGAACTGAAGCTTTCTTT. Translated: CASSPARGTEAFF.

The chain joins TRBV3-1 (or the pseudogene TRBV3-2) to TRBJ1-4; 8 nucleotides match TRBD1. CDR1 is LGHDT and CDR2 is YNNKEL in the germline V gene (reference sequence). CDR3 length: 16 amino acids. V dropped 4 bases and J dropped 2; count of bases not matched to a gene: 6. The CDR3 region has the DNA TGTGCCAGCAGCCCGCGACAGGGGCTGACTAATGAAAAACTGTTTTTT. Its protein product is CASSPRQGLTNEKLFF.

V and J are TRBV6-5 and TRBJ1-1; TRBD1 matches 9 bases. The CDR3 sequence is 14 residues long. The V gene end was trimmed by 6 bases and the J gene end by 4 bases; junction bases not matched to a gene: 6. Germline loops: CDR1 MNHEY, CDR2 SVGAGI. The CDR3 here is CASRLGQGITEAFF. The CDR3 region has the DNA TGTGCCAGCAGACTCGGACAGGGGATCACTGAAGCTTTCTTT.

The gene calls are TRBV7-9 and TRBJ1-3, with D possibly matching TRBD1 (5 bases). The CDR3 is 15 residues long. Trimming removed 4 bases at V and 1 base at J, with 11 bases between. The V gene's germline CDR1 is SEHNR and CDR2 FQNEAQ (reference sequence). In nucleotides, the CDR3 is TGTGCCAGCAGCTCCGACAGCTTTTCTGGAAACACCATATATTTT. It yields the protein CASSSDSFSGNTIYF.

J is TRBJ2-1 and V is TRBV19; TRBD1 matches 11 bases. There are 15 residues in the CDR3. Germline loops: CDR1 LNHDA, CDR2 SQIVND (reference sequence). After removal of 5 bases from V and 8 bases from J, the junction contained 8 bases not matched to a gene. DNA for the CDR3: TGTGCCAGTAGTGAAGGACAGGGGGCGCGACATGAGCAGTTCTTC. This codes for CASSEGQGARHEQFF.

In this sample, this clone turned up once. The V gene is TRBV11-3, the J gene TRBJ2-3; TRBD2 agrees at 10 bases. The CDR3 spans 18 residues. Germline loops: CDR1 SGHNT, CDR2 YENEEA. The V segment lost 0 bases and the J segment 2 bases; nucleotides outside the gene matches: 8. The CDR3 sequence: CASSLDNKLAGITDTQYF. In DNA, the CDR3 is TGTGCCAGCAGCTTAGATAATAAACTAGCGGGAATCACAGATACGCAGTATTTT. The full variable domain, its missing parts supplied by reference TRBV11-3 and TRBJ2-3, is EAGVVQSPRYKIIEKKQPVAFWCNPISGHNTLYWYLQNLGQGPELLIRYENEEAVDDSQLPKDRFSAERLKGVDSTLKIQPAELGDSAVYLCASSLDNKLAGITDTQYFGPGTRLTVL.

This clone was detected once. This chain uses TRBV4-1 with TRBJ1-6, with D possibly TRBD1 on 6 matching bases. This CDR3 has 17 residues. CDR1 MGHRA and CDR2 YSYEKL come from the germline V gene. V was clipped by 6 bases and J by 8 bases, with 23 bases between them. CDR3 protein: CASRNLRVQGSDSPLHF. The CDR3, as DNA: TGCGCCAGCAGAAACCTCCGGGTCCAGGGGTCTGATTCACCCCTCCACTTT.

The chain couples TRBV27 to TRBJ1-2; D perhaps matches TRBD1 (5 bases). The CDR3 is made up of 14 amino acids. V shed 2 bases and J shed 4 bases, with 11 bases lying between them. Per germline, CDR1 MNHEY and CDR2 SMNVEV (reference sequence). The CDR3 here is CASSLQGGSYGYTF. DNA for the CDR3: TGTGCCAGCAGTTTACAGGGAGGAAGCTATGGCTACACCTTC.

The V gene is TRBV10-3, the J gene TRBJ1-1; 10 bases map to TRBD1. Trimming cost V 6 bases and J 3 bases; bases outside gene matches: 7. The CDR3 consists of 15 residues. CDR1 is ENHRY, CDR2 SYGVKD, per germline. The CDR3 loop is CAIRGTGVPDTEAFF. DNA for the CDR3: TGTGCCATCAGGGGGACAGGGGTCCCGGACACTGAAGCTTTCTTT.

The rearrangement uses TRBV27 and TRBJ1-1, with 12 bases that match TRBD1. The germline V gene has CDR1 MNHEY and CDR2 SMNVEV (reference sequence). The CDR3 consists of 14 residues. The V segment lost 5 bases and the J segment 10 bases; nucleotides outside the gene matches: 8. CDR3 sequence (DNA): TGTGCCAGCAGTCCCCGGGACAGGGGGCCTGTAGCTTTCTTT. This codes for CASSPRDRGPVAFF.

The chain links TRBV19 to TRBJ1-1; 12 bases align to TRBD1. The CDR3 sequence is 16 residues long. Germline assignment: CDR1 LNHDA and CDR2 SQIVND (reference sequence). J lost 4 bases, V lost 5 bases, and 8 bases had no gene match. The CDR3 bases are TGTGCCAGTAGTCGGGACAGGGGGCCGGGAGGCACTGAAGCTTTCTTT. Its protein is CASSRDRGPGGTEAFF.

This clone was picked up a small number of times. The chain uses TRBV10-3 and TRBJ1-4; weak D call: TRBD1 (5 bases). CDR3 length: 14 residues. Germline V gene data show CDR1 as ENHRY and CDR2 as SYGVKD. Trimming cost V 3 bases and J 4 bases, with 9 bases left between them. CDR3 sequence: CAISDRQINEKLFF. CDR3 nucleotides: TGTGCCATCAGTGACCGACAGATTAATGAAAAACTGTTTTTT.

The CDR3 DNA reads TGTGCCAGCAGACCCCCAGGGGGAGGTGGCTACACCTTC. Amino acids: CASRPPGGGGYTF. The gene calls are TRBV6-5 and TRBJ1-2; 7 nucleotides match TRBD1. Per germline, CDR1 MNHEY and CDR2 SVGAGI. This CDR3 contains 13 residues. V trimming: 6 bases; J trimming: 7 bases; junction bases outside the gene matches: 8.

This clone turned up a few times. The chain links TRBV7-2 to TRBJ2-7; tentatively, D is TRBD2 (6 bases). The V gene lost 3 bases and the J gene lost 3 bases, with 15 bases spanning the gap. Germline V gene data show CDR1 as SGHTA and CDR2 as FQGNSA. This CDR3 spans 15 amino acids. The CDR3 DNA is TGTGCCAGCAGCTTCCAACTCGGGGGAAACTACGAGCAGTACTTC. Encoded protein: CASSFQLGGNYEQYF.

V gene TRBV2 combines with J gene TRBJ2-7; 7 positions agree with TRBD1. CDR1 is SNHLY and CDR2 is FYNNEI in the germline V gene. The CDR3 runs to 15 residues. Losses at the gene ends were 8 bases for V and 3 bases for J; bases not matched to a gene: 13. CDR3 coding DNA: TGTGCCAGCTGCCAGACAGGGAACGGCGTCTACGAGCAGTACTTC. This encodes CASCQTGNGVYEQYF.

The table lists this clone with a few counts. This chain joins TRBV1 and TRBJ2-2; TRBD2, as called in the table, went unchecked against the DNA. TRBV1 is a pseudogene locus. The CDR3 contains 19 residues. The CDR3 loop is CTSSRPGLAGASNTGELFF. DNA of the CDR3: TGCACCAGCAGCCGGCCGGGACTAGCGGGGGCCTCGAACACCGGGGAGCTGTTTTTT.